The sequence of this TCR beta chain was determined in a study of beta chain features in type 1 diabetes. Study context: Sorted cells from all samples, numbering approximately 100 million, were examined. Study-wide results and limits: Fewer junction insertions and more nucleotide deletions appeared in type 1 diabetes patients. Among patients with Type 1 diabetes, TCRB CDR3s were moderately but significantly shorter in every one of the four CD4+ subsets. For cells with high TCR expression, cDNA sequencing could yield over-representation.

Reverse transcription of all isolated RNA meant that expressed TCRB transcripts were sequenced. Generated by immunoSEQ multiplex PCR, the TCRdb table keeps only in-frame clones and is missing some. The data hold 160,000 or so clones, with around 9% observed a single time. CDR3 length: 15 residues. V was shortened by 1 base and J by 2 bases, with 7 bases between the two germline ends. Looked up from germline, CDR1 is SGHDT and CDR2 is YYEEEE. For this clone: Its matching antigen is unknown.

The sequence derives from a young woman with type 1 diabetes. Sequenced input: central memory CD4+ T cells from blood. This chain uses TRBV5-6 with TRBJ2-6; no reliable D call. CDR3: CASSLMGPGANVLTF. The CDR3, as DNA: TGTGCCAGCAGCTTGATGGGCCCTGGGGCCAACGTCCTGACTTTC.